The T cell receptor beta chain under discussion was sequenced for a study of response to subunit inactivated influenza vaccine. This CDR3 region has 14 residues. TCRdb re-analysed the RT-PCR reads in MiXCR, keeping a single row per CDR3 protein. The table lists hundreds of thousands of distinct CDR3 sequences, approximately 14% of them singletons. Specimen: PBMCs from blood, collected less than 15 days before vaccination. The chain combines TRBV21-1 with TRBJ2-3; TRBD1 is the table's D call, not checked against the DNA. TRBV21-1 is a documented pseudogene. The receptor comes from a man between 50 and 59 years old who received an inactivated influenza vaccine. Here the CDR3 reads CASSSGTDSDTQYF. The CDR3 nucleotides are TGTGCCAGCAGCTCCGGGACAGACTCCGATACGCAGTATTTT.